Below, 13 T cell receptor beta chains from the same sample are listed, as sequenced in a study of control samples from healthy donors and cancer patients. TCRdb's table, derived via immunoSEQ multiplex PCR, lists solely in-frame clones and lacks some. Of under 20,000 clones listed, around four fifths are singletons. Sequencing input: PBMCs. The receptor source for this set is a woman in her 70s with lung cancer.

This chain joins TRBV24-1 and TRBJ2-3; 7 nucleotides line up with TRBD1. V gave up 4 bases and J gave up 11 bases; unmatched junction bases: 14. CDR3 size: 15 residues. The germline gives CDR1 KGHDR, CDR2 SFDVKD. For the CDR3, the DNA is TGTGCCACCAGTGACAATCGACAGGGTGTCGTGGGGCAGTATTTT. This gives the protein CATSDNRQGVVGQYF.

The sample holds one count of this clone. CDR3 in amino acids: CAWMAGAQETQYF. Written as DNA, the CDR3 is TGTGCCTGGATGGCGGGAGCCCAAGAGACCCAGTACTTC. The genes are TRBV30 and TRBJ2-5, with 7 bases lining up with TRBD2. The germline V gene encodes CDR1 GTSNPN and CDR2 SVGIG (reference sequence). V shed 4 bases and J 1 base; nucleotides not matched to a gene: 3. CDR3 size: 13 residues. The variable domain in full, with the rest retrieved from reference TRBV30 and TRBJ2-5, is SQTIHQWPATLVQPVGSPLSLECTVEGTSNPNLYWYRQAAGRGLQLLFYSVGIGQISSEVPQNLSASRPQDRQFILSSKKLLLSDSGFYLCAWMAGAQETQYFGPGTRLLVL.

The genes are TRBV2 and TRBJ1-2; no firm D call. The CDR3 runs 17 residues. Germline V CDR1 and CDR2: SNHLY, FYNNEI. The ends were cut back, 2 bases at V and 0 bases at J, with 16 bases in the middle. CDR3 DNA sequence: TGTGCCAGCAGTGAATACGCAGTCCTTAACACTAACTATGGCTACACCTTC. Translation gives CASSEYAVLNTNYGYTF.

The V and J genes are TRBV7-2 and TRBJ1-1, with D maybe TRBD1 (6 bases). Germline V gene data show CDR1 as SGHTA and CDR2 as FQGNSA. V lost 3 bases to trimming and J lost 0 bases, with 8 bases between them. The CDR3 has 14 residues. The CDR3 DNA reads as TGTGCCAGCAGCTTGGGGGGCGTGAACACTGAAGCTTTCTTT. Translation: CASSLGGVNTEAFF.

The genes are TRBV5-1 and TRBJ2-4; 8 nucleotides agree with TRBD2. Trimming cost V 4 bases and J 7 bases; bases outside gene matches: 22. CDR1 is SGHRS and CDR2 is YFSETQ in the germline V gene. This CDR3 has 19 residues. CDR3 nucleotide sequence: TGCGCCAGCAGCACGGAACTCAGAGGGAGAGCGGGAGTTAGGAACATTCAGTACTTC. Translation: CASSTELRGRAGVRNIQYF.

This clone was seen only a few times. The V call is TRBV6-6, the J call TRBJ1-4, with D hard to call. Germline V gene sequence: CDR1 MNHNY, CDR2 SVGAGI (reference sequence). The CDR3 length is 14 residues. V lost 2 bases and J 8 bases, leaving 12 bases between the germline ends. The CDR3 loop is CASSYEIINEKLFF. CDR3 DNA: TGTGCCAGCAGTTACGAGATAATAAACGAAAAACTGTTTTTT.

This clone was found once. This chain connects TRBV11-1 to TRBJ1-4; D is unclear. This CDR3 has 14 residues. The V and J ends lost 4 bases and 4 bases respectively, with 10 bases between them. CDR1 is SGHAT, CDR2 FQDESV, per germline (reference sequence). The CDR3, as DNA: TGTGCCAGCAGCTCCGAGGTAGGTAATGAAAAACTGTTTTTT. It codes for CASSSEVGNEKLFF.

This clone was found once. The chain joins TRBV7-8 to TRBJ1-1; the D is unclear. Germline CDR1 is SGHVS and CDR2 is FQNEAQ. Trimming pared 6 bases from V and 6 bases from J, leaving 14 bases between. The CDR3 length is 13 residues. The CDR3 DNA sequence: TGTGCCAGCAGTCAAAAAGTAGTGGCTGAAGCTTTCTTT. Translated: CASSQKVVAEAFF.

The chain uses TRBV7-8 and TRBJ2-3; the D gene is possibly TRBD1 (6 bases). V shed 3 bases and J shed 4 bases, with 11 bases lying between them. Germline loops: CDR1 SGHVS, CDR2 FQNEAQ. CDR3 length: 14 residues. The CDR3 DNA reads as TGTGCCAGCAGCTTTAGACAGGACCCAGATACGCAGTATTTT. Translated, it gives CASSFRQDPDTQYF.

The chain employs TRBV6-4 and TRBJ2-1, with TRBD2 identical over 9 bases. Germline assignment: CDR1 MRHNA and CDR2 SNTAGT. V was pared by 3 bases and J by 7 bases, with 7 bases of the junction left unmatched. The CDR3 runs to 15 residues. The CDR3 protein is CASSEGGRAPNEQFF. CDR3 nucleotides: TGTGCCAGCAGTGAAGGCGGGAGGGCCCCTAATGAGCAGTTCTTC.

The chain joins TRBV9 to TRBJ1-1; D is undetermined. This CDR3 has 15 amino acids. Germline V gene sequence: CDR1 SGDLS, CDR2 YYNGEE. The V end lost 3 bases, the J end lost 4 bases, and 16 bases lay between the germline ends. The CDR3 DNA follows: TGTGCCAGCAGCGGACGACACGGGGAACGCACTGAAGCTTTCTTT. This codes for CASSGRHGERTEAFF.

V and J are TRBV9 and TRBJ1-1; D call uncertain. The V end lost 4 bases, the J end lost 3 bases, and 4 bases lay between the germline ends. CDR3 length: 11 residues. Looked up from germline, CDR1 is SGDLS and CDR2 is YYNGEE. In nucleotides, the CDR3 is TGTGCCAGCAGCCCCTACACTGAAGCTTTCTTT. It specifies CASSPYTEAFF.

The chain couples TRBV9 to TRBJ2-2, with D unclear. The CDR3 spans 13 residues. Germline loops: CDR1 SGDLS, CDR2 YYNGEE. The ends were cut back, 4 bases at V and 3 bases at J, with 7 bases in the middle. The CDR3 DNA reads TGTGCCAGCAGCCCTAGGCACACCGGGGAGCTGTTTTTT. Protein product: CASSPRHTGELFF.